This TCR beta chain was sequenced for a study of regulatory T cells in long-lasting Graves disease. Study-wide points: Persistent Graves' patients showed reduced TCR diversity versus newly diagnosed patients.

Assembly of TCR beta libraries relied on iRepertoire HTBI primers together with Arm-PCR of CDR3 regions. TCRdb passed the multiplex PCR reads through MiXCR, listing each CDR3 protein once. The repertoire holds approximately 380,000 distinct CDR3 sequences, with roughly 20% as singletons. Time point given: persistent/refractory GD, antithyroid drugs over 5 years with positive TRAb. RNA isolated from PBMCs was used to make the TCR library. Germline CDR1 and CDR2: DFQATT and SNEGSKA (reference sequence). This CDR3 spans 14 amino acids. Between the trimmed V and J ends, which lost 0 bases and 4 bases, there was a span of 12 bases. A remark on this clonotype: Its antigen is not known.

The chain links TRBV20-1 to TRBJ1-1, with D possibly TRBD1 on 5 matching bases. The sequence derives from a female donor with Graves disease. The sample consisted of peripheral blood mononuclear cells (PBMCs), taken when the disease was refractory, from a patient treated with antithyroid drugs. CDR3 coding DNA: TGCAGTGCTAGAGATTACAGGACCGGCACTGAAGCTTTCTTT. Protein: CSARDYRTGTEAFF.